A selection of T cell receptor beta chains follows, all from one sample in a study of T cell responses to AZD1222 COVID-19 vaccine. Some clones are missing from TCRdb's copy, which holds only in-frame ones; the method was immunoSEQ multiplex PCR. The data show 150,000 to 200,000 clones, with 85% to 95% seen just once and around 2.6% held by the top ten. The source material was peripheral blood, sampled on day 0 of AZD1222 vaccination. These receptors were collected from an adult in good health. Each CDR3 is given with its conserved first and last residue. D genes are given only for firm matches. Clone size is stated in some rows and not others, as once, few, many or a class when expanded.

v_gene	abundance	d_gene	j_gene	CDR3nt	CDR3aa
TRBV4-1	.	.	TRBJ2-1	TGCGCCAGCAGCCAAGAGGGGGGTAATGAGCAGTTCTTC	CASSQEGGNEQFF
TRBV19	once	TRBD1	TRBJ1-1	TGTGCCAGTAGTAGGACAGGGGGCATGAACACTGAAGCTTTCTTT	CASSRTGGMNTEAFF
TRBV5-1	.	.	TRBJ2-1	TGCGCCAGCAGCTTGGTGCAGGGCGGCTACAATGAGCAGTTCTTC	CASSLVQGGYNEQFF
TRBV27	.	.	TRBJ1-6	TGTGCCAGCAGTTTATATGGGTTGCCCCTCCACTTT	CASSLYGLPLHF
TRBV6-5	.	TRBD2	TRBJ2-7	TGTGCCAGCAGCAGACTAGCGGGAGGCTACGAGCAGTACTTC	CASSRLAGGYEQYF
TRBV18	.	TRBD1	TRBJ2-1	TGTGCCAGCTCCTTGGACAGGGAATACAATGAGCAGTTCTTC	CASSLDREYNEQFF
TRBV12-3/TRBV12-4	.	.	TRBJ2-7	TGTGCCAGCAGTTGGAGCGGAGATAGGCTGTACTTC	CASSWSGDRLYF
TRBV21-1	few	.	TRBJ2-1	TGTGCCAGCAGCACCCGGACAGGGGGATGGACGTACAATGAGCAGTTCTTC	CASSTRTGGWTYNEQFF
TRBV2	.	TRBD1	TRBJ1-5	TGTGCCAGCAGGGTGACAGGGGATAGCAATCAGCCCCAGCATTTT	CASRVTGDSNQPQHF
TRBV5-1	.	.	TRBJ2-7	TGCGCCAGCAGCTTGGAGGTCAGATCCTACGAGCAGTACTTC	CASSLEVRSYEQYF
TRBV9	few	.	TRBJ1-2	TGTGCCAGCAGCGTCCCGGGTGACTATGGCTACACCTTC	CASSVPGDYGYTF
TRBV27	.	TRBD1	TRBJ2-7	TGTGCCAGCAGTTTAGGGACAGGGCCCTACGAGCAGTACTTC	CASSLGTGPYEQYF
TRBV30	.	.	TRBJ1-5	TGTGCCTGGAGTGTTTTAACACACAATCAGCCCCAGCATTTT	CAWSVLTHNQPQHF
TRBV12-3/TRBV12-4	.	.	TRBJ1-2	TGTGCCAGCAGTTTGGATCCAGCGTATGGCTACACCTTC	CASSLDPAYGYTF
TRBV19	once	.	TRBJ2-1	TGTGCCAGTAGTAGCGGGTCCGTCTCCTACAATGAGCAGTTCTTC	CASSSGSVSYNEQFF
TRBV30	.	.	TRBJ2-1	TGTGCCTGGAGTGAGGCGAGGGGGAGTCGGGTCAAAGAGCAGTTCTTC	CAWSEARGSRVKEQFF
TRBV27	.	.	TRBJ1-2	TGTGCCAGCAGTTTAGCACTCGGGACGGCAGCTAACTATGGCTACACCTTC	CASSLALGTAANYGYTF
TRBV7-8	.	TRBD1	TRBJ1-2	TGTGCCAGCAGCTTCCACAGGGGTTCTGGCTACACCTTC	CASSFHRGSGYTF
TRBV2	.	TRBD2	TRBJ2-1	TGTGCCAGCAGTGAATTAGCGGGAGCCCACAATGAGCAGTTCTTC	CASSELAGAHNEQFF
TRBV28	.	.	TRBJ1-1	TGTGCCAGCAGTTTATTACAGGGCGACATGGGGAACACTGAAGCTTTCTTT	CASSLLQGDMGNTEAFF
TRBV25-1	.	TRBD1	TRBJ2-5	TGTGCCAGCAGTGGACAGGGAATAAGGGAGACCCAGTACTTC	CASSGQGIRETQYF
TRBV19	.	TRBD1	TRBJ1-6	TGTGCCAGTAAATTGAGACAGGGGGTGAATTCACCCCTCCACTTT	CASKLRQGVNSPLHF
TRBV16	.	.	TRBJ2-7	TGTGCCAGCAGACCGGGGCAGGGCCTCTACGAGCAGTACTTC	CASRPGQGLYEQYF
TRBV6-5	.	.	TRBJ1-5	TGTGCCAGCAGTTGGGGGGCAGCCCAGCCCCAGCATTTT	CASSWGAAQPQHF
TRBV29-1	.	.	TRBJ1-1	TGCAGCGTTGCGCTTCGACAGGCTGAAAACACTGAAGCTTTCTTT	CSVALRQAENTEAFF
TRBV19	.	TRBD1	TRBJ1-2	TGTGCCAGTAGTATAGGGACAGGGGCCTATGGCTACACCTTC	CASSIGTGAYGYTF
TRBV15	once	.	TRBJ1-3	TGTGCCACCAGCAGAGAGGTCAGGGGAGGAAACACCATATATTTT	CATSREVRGGNTIYF
TRBV10-2	.	TRBD2	TRBJ2-7	TGCGCCAGCAGTCTGCTTCTAGCGGGAGGGGGGTCCTACGAGCAGTACTTC	CASSLLLAGGGSYEQYF
TRBV5-1	.	TRBD1	TRBJ1-1	TGCGCCAGCAGCTACCAAACAGGGGGGAGCACTGAAGCTTTCTTT	CASSYQTGGSTEAFF
TRBV5-1	.	.	TRBJ1-6	TGCGCCAGCAGCTTGGCGGTGTTCGGCGGACAGAAGTATTCACCCCTCCACTTT	CASSLAVFGGQKYSPLHF
TRBV14	.	.	TRBJ1-3	TGTGCCAGCAGCCCCTCCGGCGGAAACACCATATATTTT	CASSPSGGNTIYF
TRBV2	.	.	TRBJ1-5	TGTGCCAGCAGTGAAGGGGCCCGCGGGCCCCAGCATTTT	CASSEGARGPQHF
TRBV6-4	.	.	TRBJ2-1	TGTGCCAGCAGTGACGAGACGGTAAATGAGCAGTTCTTC	CASSDETVNEQFF
TRBV6-5	.	.	TRBJ1-1	TGTGCCAGCACGGCAGTCCTGAACACTGAAGCTTTCTTT	CASTAVLNTEAFF
TRBV6-6	.	TRBD1	TRBJ1-4	TGTGCCAGCACCCTTCTCGGGGGACAGAGTGAAAAACTGTTTTTT	CASTLLGGQSEKLFF
TRBV5-5	.	.	TRBJ2-1	TGTGCCAGCAGCTTCGGGGGCTCCTACAATGAGCAGTTCTTC	CASSFGGSYNEQFF
TRBV7-9	.	.	TRBJ2-1	TGTGCCAGCAGCTTCTCTAGTTTCAATGAGCAGTTCTTC	CASSFSSFNEQFF
TRBV2	.	TRBD1	TRBJ1-4	TGTGCCAGCCAAAGACAGGGCGCAACTAATGAAAAACTGTTTTTT	CASQRQGATNEKLFF
TRBV24-1	.	.	TRBJ2-2	TGTGCCACCCAAGTATCTGGCAACGGGGAGCTGTTTTTT	CATQVSGNGELFF
TRBV18	.	TRBD2	TRBJ2-7	TGTGCCAGCTCACCGCTCGGACTAGTGGTTGGCGAGCAGTACTTC	CASSPLGLVVGEQYF
TRBV19	.	.	TRBJ2-3	TGTGCCAGTAGTATAGCGGCCAACTCCGATACGCAGTATTTT	CASSIAANSDTQYF
TRBV3-1/TRBV3-2	.	TRBD1	TRBJ2-7	TGTGCCAGCGCGGACGGGCAGGGGGCCGTCAGAAGCTCCTACGAGCAGTACTTC	CASADGQGAVRSSYEQYF
TRBV19	.	.	TRBJ1-5	TGTGCCAGTAGTATAGAGGCCCTGAGCAATCAGCCCCAGCATTTT	CASSIEALSNQPQHF
TRBV6-2/TRBV6-3	.	.	TRBJ1-5	TGTGCCAGCAGCCGAAGGGTAGGCAATCAGCCCCAGCATTTT	CASSRRVGNQPQHF
TRBV19	.	TRBD2	TRBJ2-1	TGTGCCAGTAGTGTTACTAGCGGGAGTTTAGGTGAGCAGTTCTTC	CASSVTSGSLGEQFF
TRBV2	.	.	TRBJ1-3	TGTGCCAGCAGTGAAGTGGTCACCTACTCTGGAAACACCATATATTTT	CASSEVVTYSGNTIYF
TRBV19	.	.	TRBJ1-1	TGTGCCAGTATCAAATTGGGGGGGTCTCTCCAGGTTTCCATGAACACTGAAGCTTTCTTT	CASIKLGGSLQVSMNTEAFF
TRBV29-1	.	.	TRBJ2-1	TGCAGCGTTGAAGTCCCTCCAGCCGATAATGAGCAGTTCTTC	CSVEVPPADNEQFF
TRBV3-1/TRBV3-2	.	TRBD2	TRBJ2-7	TGTGCCAGCAGTCAAGCGGGACTTACCCACGAGCAGTACTTC	CASSQAGLTHEQYF
TRBV2	.	TRBD1	TRBJ1-5	TGTGCCAGCAGACAGGGGGTTCATCAGCCCCAGCATTTT	CASRQGVHQPQHF